The 15 T cell receptor beta chains in this list originate from one sample, sequenced in a study of cytomegalovirus exposure and HLA in healthy donors. PCR used 60 Vbeta primers and 13 Jbeta primers. Clones were sequenced by immunoSEQ multiplex PCR, and TCRdb holds only the in-frame ones, with some missing. Here the sample table reports approximately 130,000 clones. Sample: PBMCs. The receptors shown here come from a woman in her sixties in good health and CMV-seronegative.

CDR3 in amino acids: CASRATGGNEQFF. Written as DNA, the CDR3 is TGTGCCAGCAGGGCGACAGGGGGCAATGAGCAGTTCTTC. The chain carries TRBV5-8 and TRBJ2-1, with 9 bases lining up with TRBD1. With V trimmed by 5 bases and J by 6 bases, 3 bases remained unmatched. The CDR3 length is 13 residues. CDR1 SGHTS and CDR2 YDEGEE come from the germline V gene.

The CDR3 here is CASSEWAGNYGYTF. In DNA, the CDR3 is TGTGCCAGCAGTGAATGGGCTGGGAACTATGGCTACACCTTC. This rearrangement joins TRBV6-1 to TRBJ1-2; D is unresolved. The V end was cut by 2 bases, the J end by 2 bases, with 9 bases between. CDR1 MNHNS and CDR2 SASEGT come from the germline V gene. The CDR3 contains 14 residues.

The J gene is TRBJ1-3, the V gene TRBV6-1; D gene ambiguous. With 5 bases removed from V and 1 base from J, the gap between germline ends came to 12 bases. Germline-derived CDR1 and CDR2 are MNHNS and SASEGT. The CDR3 runs to 15 residues. CDR3 sequence reads: CASSILDFSGNTIYF. CDR3 coding DNA: TGTGCCAGCAGTATATTGGACTTTTCTGGAAACACCATATATTTT.

V and J are TRBV4-1 and TRBJ2-1, with 11 bases fitting TRBD2. V lost 0 bases and J lost 8; bases outside the gene matches: 3. The CDR3 loop spans 15 amino acids. Germline CDR1 MGHRA, CDR2 YSYEKL. Here the CDR3 reads CASSQELAGVYEQFF. CDR3 in DNA: TGCGCCAGCAGCCAAGAACTAGCGGGAGTATATGAGCAGTTCTTC.

This sequence joins TRBV7-3 and TRBJ1-6, with D unresolved. In germline, CDR1 is SGHTA, CDR2 FQGTGA. The V end lost 4 bases, the J end lost 7 bases, and 8 bases lay between the germline ends. There are 13 residues in the CDR3. Here the CDR3 DNA reads TGTGCCAGCAGCTGGTTTGAGAATTCACCCCTCCACTTT. Its protein is CASSWFENSPLHF.

The V gene is TRBV7-9, the J gene TRBJ2-5; D gene uncertain. The germline CDR1 and CDR2 sequences are SEHNR and FQNEAQ (reference sequence). V gave up 2 bases and J gave up 1 base, with 8 bases separating them. CDR3 length: 14 residues. The CDR3 DNA sequence: TGTGCCAGCAGCTTATTGGCAGGCCAAGAGACCCAGTACTTC. Residues: CASSLLAGQETQYF.

V usage is TRBV6-5 and J usage is TRBJ2-5, with 12 bases lining up with TRBD2. Germline assignment: CDR1 MNHEY and CDR2 SVGAGI. J lost 3 bases, V lost 2 bases, and 4 bases had no gene match. The CDR3 runs 16 residues. CDR3 amino acids: CASSYGLAGGEETQYF. CDR3 sequence (DNA): TGTGCCAGCAGTTACGGGCTAGCGGGAGGGGAAGAGACCCAGTACTTC.

With respect to this clone: Distinct nucleotide sequences in the sample also encode this CDR3. The V and J genes are TRBV19 and TRBJ2-7; a weak D match, TRBD1 (5 bases). Germline V gene sequence: CDR1 LNHDA, CDR2 SQIVND (reference sequence). This CDR3 contains 13 residues. Trimming shortened V by 8 bases and J by 3 bases, and 14 bases separated the two germline ends. Here the CDR3 reads CASGLTEDYEQYF. In nucleotides, the CDR3 is TGTGCCAGTGGTTTGACAGAAGACTACGAGCAGTACTTC.

The chain links TRBV29-1 to TRBJ1-1; D gene ambiguous. This CDR3 has 14 residues. V lost 3 bases to trimming and J lost 0 bases, with 11 bases between them. Germline assignment: CDR1 SQVTM and CDR2 ANQGSEA. In DNA form, the CDR3 reads TGCAGCGTTGACCGTCGGTCATTGAACACTGAAGCTTTCTTT. Protein: CSVDRRSLNTEAFF.

A word on this clone: Distinct nucleotide sequences in the sample also encode this CDR3. This chain uses TRBV7-9 with TRBJ2-3; 7 bases map to TRBD1. The length of the CDR3 is 12 residues. CDR1 is SEHNR and CDR2 is FQNEAQ in the germline V gene (reference sequence). Germline trimming cut 4 bases from V and 5 bases from J; bases unmatched to any gene: 0. The CDR3 is CASSSGGDTQYF. CDR3 bases: TGTGCCAGCAGCTCAGGGGGAGATACGCAGTATTTT.

For the CDR3, the DNA is TGTGCCAGCAGTTTGTATACTATGGGGGGGCACACCGGGGAGCTGTTTTTT. Translated: CASSLYTMGGHTGELFF. The chain couples TRBV27 to TRBJ2-2; possibly TRBD2 for D (7 bases). The V end lost 3 bases, the J end lost 3 bases, and 17 bases lay between the germline ends. This CDR3 comprises 17 residues. From germline, CDR1 is MNHEY and CDR2 SMNVEV (reference sequence).

The rearrangement joins TRBV2 to TRBJ1-6; 11 bases are shared with TRBD1. Trimming at V came to 5 bases and at J to 10 bases, leaving 13 bases not matched to a gene. Germline V CDR1 and CDR2: SNHLY, FYNNEI. This CDR3 spans 17 amino acids. The CDR3 protein is CASSPRTGGYGNSPLHF. The CDR3 nucleotides are TGTGCCAGCAGTCCTCGGACAGGGGGCTATGGAAACTCACCCCTCCACTTT.

This sequence joins TRBV13 and TRBJ1-4; D is possibly TRBD1 (5 bases). Germline V gene lookup returns CDR1 PRHDT and CDR2 FYEKMQ (reference sequence). The length of the CDR3 is 14 residues. Deletions cut 6 bases from V and 7 bases from J, with 15 bases between. The CDR3 region has the DNA TGTGCCAGCAGTGATTCCAGGGTTAGTGAAAAACTGTTTTTT. Translation gives CASSDSRVSEKLFF.

The CDR3 reads CASSLSPGGTEAFF. CDR3 DNA sequence: TGTGCCAGCAGCTTAAGTCCAGGTGGAACTGAAGCTTTCTTT. The chain is built from TRBV7-3 and TRBJ1-1; no clear D gene. In germline, CDR1 is SGHTA, CDR2 FQGTGA. The CDR3 runs 14 residues. The V end lost 1 base, the J end lost 5 bases, and 11 bases lay between the germline ends.

The rearrangement joins TRBV6-5 to TRBJ1-6; D is perhaps TRBD1 (5 bases). This CDR3 has 16 amino acids. Germline lookup yields CDR1 MNHEY and CDR2 SVGAGI. V was clipped by 4 bases and J by 0 bases, with 10 bases between them. This CDR3 reads CASSFQGPSYNSPLHF. The CDR3 DNA reads TGTGCCAGCAGTTTTCAGGGCCCCTCCTATAATTCACCCCTCCACTTT.